This T cell receptor (beta chain) was captured by sequencing in a study of blood T cell repertoires in COVID-19. Across the study: Acute and convalescent COVID-19 samples came from the United States, Italy and Spain. PBMCs, B-cell-depleted T cells, or T cells were the source of the cDNA or gDNA that made up the material.

V lost 4 bases, J lost 2 bases, and 6 bases stayed unmatched. CDR3 length equals 15 residues. The germline CDR1 and CDR2 sequences are LNHDA and SQIVND (reference sequence). This clone was seen a few times. In the source study's methods: By means of reference gene primer amplification, nucleated cell counts were estimated. Here immunoSEQ multiplex PCR was the method, and the copy in TCRdb shows in-frame clones only, minus some. The D gene and trimming were derived from the DNA, and the V and J assignments and clone size from that table. Here the sample spans fewer than 250,000 clones, around 81% being singletons.

The sample was peripheral blood. V is TRBV19 and J is TRBJ2-7; 9 nucleotides line up with TRBD1. This clonotype was sampled from a man in his 60s with COVID-19, enrolled during active disease. CDR3 DNA sequence: TGTGCCAGTAGTAAGACAGGGGGGACCCCCTACGAGCAGTACTTC. Protein sequence: CASSKTGGTPYEQYF.